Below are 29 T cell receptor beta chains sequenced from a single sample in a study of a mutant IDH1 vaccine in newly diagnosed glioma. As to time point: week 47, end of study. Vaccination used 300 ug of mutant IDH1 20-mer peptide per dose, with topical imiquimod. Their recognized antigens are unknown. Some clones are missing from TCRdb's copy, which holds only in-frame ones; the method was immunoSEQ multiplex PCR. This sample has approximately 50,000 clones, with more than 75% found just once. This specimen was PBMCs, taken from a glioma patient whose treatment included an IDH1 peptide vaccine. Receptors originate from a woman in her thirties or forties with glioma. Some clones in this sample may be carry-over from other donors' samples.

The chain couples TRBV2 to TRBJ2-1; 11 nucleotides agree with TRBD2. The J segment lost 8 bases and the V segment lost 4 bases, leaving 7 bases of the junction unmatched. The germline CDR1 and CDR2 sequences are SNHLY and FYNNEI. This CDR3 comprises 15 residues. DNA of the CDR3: TGTGCCAGCAGTGGTAGCGGGGGGGCCTGGGATGAGCAGTTCTTC. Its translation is CASSGSGGAWDEQFF.

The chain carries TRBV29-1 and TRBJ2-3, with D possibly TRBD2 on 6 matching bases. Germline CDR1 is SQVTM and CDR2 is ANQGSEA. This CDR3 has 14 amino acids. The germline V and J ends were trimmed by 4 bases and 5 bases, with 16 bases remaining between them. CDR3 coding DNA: TGCAGCGTTGTGGTGGGGGACGGGGGAGATACGCAGTATTTT. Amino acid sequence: CSVVVGDGGDTQYF.

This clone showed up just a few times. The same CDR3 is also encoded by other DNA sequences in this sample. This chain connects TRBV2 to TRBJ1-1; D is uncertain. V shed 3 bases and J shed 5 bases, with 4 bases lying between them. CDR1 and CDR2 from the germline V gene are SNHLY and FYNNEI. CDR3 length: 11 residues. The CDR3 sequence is CASSDYTEAFF. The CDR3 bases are TGTGCCAGCAGTGATTATACTGAAGCTTTCTTT.

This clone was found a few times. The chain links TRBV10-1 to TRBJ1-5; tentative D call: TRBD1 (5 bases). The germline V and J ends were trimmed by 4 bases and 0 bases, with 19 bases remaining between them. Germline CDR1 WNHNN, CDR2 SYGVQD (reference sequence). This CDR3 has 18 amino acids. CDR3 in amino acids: CASSGGSRQGDSNQPQHF. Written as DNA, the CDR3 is TGCGCCAGCAGTGGAGGGTCCCGACAAGGGGATAGCAATCAGCCCCAGCATTTT.

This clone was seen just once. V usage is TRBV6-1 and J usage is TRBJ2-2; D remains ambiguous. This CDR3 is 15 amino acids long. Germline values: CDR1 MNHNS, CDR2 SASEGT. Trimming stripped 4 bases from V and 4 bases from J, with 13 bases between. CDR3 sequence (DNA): TGTGCCAGCAGTGTGTTCAGTAAGGGCACCGGGGAGCTGTTTTTT. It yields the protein CASSVFSKGTGELFF.

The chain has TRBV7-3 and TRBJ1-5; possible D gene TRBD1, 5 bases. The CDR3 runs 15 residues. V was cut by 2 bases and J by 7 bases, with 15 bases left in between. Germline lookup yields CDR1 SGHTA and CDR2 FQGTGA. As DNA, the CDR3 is TGTGCCAGCAGCTTACGGCAGGGAAGTGGACAGCCCCAGCATTTT. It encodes CASSLRQGSGQPQHF.

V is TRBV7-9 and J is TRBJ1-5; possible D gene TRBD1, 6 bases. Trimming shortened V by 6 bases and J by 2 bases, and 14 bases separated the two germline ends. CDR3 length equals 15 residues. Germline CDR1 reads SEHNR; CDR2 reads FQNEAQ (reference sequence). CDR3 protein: CASSRDIGGNQPQHF. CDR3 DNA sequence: TGTGCCAGCAGTCGGGACATCGGGGGCAATCAGCCCCAGCATTTT.

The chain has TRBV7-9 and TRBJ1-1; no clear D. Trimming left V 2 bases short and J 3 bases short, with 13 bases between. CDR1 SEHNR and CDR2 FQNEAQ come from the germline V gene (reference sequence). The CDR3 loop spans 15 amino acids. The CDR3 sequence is CASSLSRVADTEAFF. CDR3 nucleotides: TGTGCCAGCAGCTTATCCCGGGTAGCCGACACTGAAGCTTTCTTT.

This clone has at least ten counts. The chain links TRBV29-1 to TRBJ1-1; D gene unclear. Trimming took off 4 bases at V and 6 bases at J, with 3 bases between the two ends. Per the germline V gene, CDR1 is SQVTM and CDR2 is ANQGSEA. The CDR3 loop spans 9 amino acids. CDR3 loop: CSVGPEAFF. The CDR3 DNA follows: TGCAGCGTTGGACCTGAAGCTTTCTTT.

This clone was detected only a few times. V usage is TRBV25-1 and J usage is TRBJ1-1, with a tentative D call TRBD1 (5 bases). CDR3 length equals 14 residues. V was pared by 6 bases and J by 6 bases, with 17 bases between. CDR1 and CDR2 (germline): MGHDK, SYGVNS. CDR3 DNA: TGTGCCAGCAGGGGGCCCTCTGAGTGGGCTGAAGCTTTCTTT. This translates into CASRGPSEWAEAFF. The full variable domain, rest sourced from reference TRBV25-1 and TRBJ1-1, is EADIYQTPRYLVIGTGKKITLECSQTMGHDKMYWYQQDPGMELHLIHYSYGVNSTEKGDLSSESTVSRIRTEHFPLTLESARPSHTSQYLCASRGPSEWAEAFFGQGTRLTVV.

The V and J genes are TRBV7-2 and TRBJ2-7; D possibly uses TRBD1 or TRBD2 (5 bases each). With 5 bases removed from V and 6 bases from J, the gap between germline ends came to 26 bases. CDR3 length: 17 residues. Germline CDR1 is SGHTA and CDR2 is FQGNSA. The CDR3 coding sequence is TGTGCCAGCAGCCCACAGGTAGTGATAGAGGGGATGGGCGAGCAGTACTTC. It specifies CASSPQVVIEGMGEQYF.

CDR3 sequence: CASSRGDFQNNEQFF. The CDR3 nucleotides read TGTGCCAGCAGCCGCGGGGACTTCCAGAACAATGAGCAGTTCTTC. The chain recombines TRBV5-4 with TRBJ2-1; a weak D match, TRBD2 (6 bases). The CDR3 loop spans 15 amino acids. CDR1 is SGHNT and CDR2 is YYREEE in the germline V gene (reference sequence). Trimming took off 4 bases at V and 5 bases at J, with 16 bases between the two ends. The variable domain in full, completed from reference TRBV5-4 and TRBJ2-1, reads ETGVTQSPTHLIKTRGQQVTLRCSSQSGHNTVSWYQQALGQGPQFIFQYYREEENGRGNFPPRFSGLQFPNYSSELNVNALELDDSALYLCASSRGDFQNNEQFFGPGTRLTVL.

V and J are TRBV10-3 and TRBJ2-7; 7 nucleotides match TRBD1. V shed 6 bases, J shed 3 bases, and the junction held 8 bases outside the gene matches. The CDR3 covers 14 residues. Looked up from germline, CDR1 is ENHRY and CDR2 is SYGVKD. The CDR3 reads CAIRATGTVYEQYF. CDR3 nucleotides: TGTGCCATCAGAGCAACCGGGACAGTCTACGAGCAGTACTTC.

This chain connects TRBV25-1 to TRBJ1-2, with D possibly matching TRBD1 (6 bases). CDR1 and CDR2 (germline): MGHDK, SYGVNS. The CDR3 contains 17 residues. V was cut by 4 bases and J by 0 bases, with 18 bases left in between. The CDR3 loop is CASSGKRGEQANYGYTF. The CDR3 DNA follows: TGTGCCAGCAGTGGAAAGAGGGGGGAACAAGCTAACTATGGCTACACCTTC.

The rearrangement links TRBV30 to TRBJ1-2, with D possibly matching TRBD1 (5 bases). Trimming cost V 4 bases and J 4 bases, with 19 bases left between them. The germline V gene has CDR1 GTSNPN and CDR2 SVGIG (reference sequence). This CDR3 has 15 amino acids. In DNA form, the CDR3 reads TGTGCCTGGACTGGTGGGCTCATCGGGGCCTATGGCTACACCTTC. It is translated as CAWTGGLIGAYGYTF.

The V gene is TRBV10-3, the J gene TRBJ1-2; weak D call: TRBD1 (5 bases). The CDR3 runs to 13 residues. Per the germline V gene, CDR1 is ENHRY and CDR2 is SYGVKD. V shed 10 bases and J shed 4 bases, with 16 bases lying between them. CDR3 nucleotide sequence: TGTGCCACCTCGGGTAGCAGGGTCTATGGCTACACCTTC. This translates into CATSGSRVYGYTF.

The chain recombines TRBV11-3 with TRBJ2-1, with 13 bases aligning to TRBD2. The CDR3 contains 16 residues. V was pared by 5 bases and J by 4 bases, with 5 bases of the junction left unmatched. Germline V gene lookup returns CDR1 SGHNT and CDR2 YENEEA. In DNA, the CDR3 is TGTGCCAGCAGCACGAGGACTAGCGGGGGATACAATGAGCAGTTCTTC. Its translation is CASSTRTSGGYNEQFF.

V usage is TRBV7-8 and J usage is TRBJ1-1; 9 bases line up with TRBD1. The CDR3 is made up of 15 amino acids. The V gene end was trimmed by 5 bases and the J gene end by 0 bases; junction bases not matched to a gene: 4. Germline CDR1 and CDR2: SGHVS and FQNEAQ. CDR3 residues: CASSPRTGVNTEAFF. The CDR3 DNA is TGTGCCAGCAGCCCTAGGACAGGGGTGAACACTGAAGCTTTCTTT.

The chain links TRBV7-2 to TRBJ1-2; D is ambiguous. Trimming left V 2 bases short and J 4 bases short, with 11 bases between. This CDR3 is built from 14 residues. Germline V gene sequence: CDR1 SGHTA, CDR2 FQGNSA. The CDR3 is CASSLSRQVYGYTF. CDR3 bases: TGTGCCAGCAGCTTAAGTCGGCAGGTCTATGGCTACACCTTC.

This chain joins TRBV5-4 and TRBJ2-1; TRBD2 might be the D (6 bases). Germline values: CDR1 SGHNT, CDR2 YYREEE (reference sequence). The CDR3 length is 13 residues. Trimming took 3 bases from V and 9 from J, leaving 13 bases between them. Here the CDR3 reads CASSWGTPSEQFF. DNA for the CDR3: TGTGCCAGCAGCTGGGGGACTCCAAGTGAGCAGTTCTTC.

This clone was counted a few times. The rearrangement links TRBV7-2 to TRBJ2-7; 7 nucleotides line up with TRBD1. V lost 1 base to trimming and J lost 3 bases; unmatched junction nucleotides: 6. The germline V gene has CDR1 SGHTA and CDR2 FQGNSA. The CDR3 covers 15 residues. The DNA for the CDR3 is TGTGCCAGCAGCTTAGTCGGGGACAGAAGCTACGAGCAGTACTTC. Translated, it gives CASSLVGDRSYEQYF.

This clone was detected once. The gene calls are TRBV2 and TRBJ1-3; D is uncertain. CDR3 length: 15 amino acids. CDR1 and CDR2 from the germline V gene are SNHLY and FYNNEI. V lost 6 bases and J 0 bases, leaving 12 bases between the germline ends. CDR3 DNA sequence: TGTGCCAGCAGAAAAGATGAACTCTCTGGAAACACCATATATTTT. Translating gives CASRKDELSGNTIYF.

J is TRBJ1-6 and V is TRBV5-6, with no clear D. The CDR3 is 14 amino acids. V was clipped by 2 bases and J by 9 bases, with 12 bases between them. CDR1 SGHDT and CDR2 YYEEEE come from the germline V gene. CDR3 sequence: CASSLEQNLSPLHF. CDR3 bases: TGTGCCAGCAGCTTAGAACAGAACCTTTCACCCCTCCACTTT.

The CDR3: CASSRMTAGYGYTF. The CDR3 nucleotides are TGTGCCAGCAGCCGTATGACAGCGGGGTATGGCTACACCTTC. This chain links TRBV13 with TRBJ1-2; D might be TRBD1 (5 bases). The CDR3 is made up of 14 amino acids. Germline assignment: CDR1 PRHDT and CDR2 FYEKMQ (reference sequence). The germline V and J ends were trimmed by 5 bases and 5 bases, with 15 bases remaining between them.

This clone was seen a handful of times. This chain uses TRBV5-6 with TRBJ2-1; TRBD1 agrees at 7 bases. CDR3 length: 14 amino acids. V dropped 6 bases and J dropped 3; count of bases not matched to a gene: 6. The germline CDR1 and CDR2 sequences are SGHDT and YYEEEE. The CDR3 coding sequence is TGTGCCAGCATTCTCGGGGACAGCTACAATGAGCAGTTCTTC. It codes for CASILGDSYNEQFF.

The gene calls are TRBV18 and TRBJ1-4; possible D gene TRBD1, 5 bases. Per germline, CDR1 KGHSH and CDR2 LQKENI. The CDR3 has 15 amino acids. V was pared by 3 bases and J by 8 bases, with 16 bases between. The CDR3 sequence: CASSPYGGVREKLFF. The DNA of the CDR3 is TGTGCCAGCTCACCCTACGGGGGGGTCCGGGAAAAACTGTTTTTT. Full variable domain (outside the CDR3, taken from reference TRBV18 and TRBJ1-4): NAGVMQNPRHLVRRRGQEARLRCSPMKGHSHVYWYRQLPEEGLKFMVYLQKENIIDESGMPKERFSAEFPKEGPSILRIQQVVRGDSAAYFCASSPYGGVREKLFFGSGTQLSVL.

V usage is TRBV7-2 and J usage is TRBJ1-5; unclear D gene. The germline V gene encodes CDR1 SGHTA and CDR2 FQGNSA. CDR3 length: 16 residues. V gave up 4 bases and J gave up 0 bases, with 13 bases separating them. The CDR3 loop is CASSSDVAYSNQPQHF. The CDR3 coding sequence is TGTGCCAGCAGCTCGGACGTAGCTTATAGCAATCAGCCCCAGCATTTT.

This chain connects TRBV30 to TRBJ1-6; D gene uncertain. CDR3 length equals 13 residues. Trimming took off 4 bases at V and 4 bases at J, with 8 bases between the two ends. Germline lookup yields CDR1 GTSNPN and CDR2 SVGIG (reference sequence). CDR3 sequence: CAWTLRYNSPLHF. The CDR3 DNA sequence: TGTGCCTGGACCCTCCGGTATAATTCACCCCTCCACTTT.

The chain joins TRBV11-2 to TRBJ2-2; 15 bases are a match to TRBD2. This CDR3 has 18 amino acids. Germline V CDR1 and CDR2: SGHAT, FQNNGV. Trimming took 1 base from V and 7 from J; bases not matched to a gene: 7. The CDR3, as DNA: TGTGCCAGCAGCTTAGGGGGACTAGCGGGGGGTCGGCACGGGGAGCTGTTTTTT. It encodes CASSLGGLAGGRHGELFF.